Each of the 30 T cell receptor beta chains below was sequenced from the same sample in a study of patients and donors after allogeneic stem cell transplantation. In TCRdb, the RT-PCR reads were re-called with MiXCR into one record per CDR3 protein. This sample has 150,000 to 200,000 distinct CDR3 sequences, with roughly 22% found just once. Sequenced material: blood, either unsorted or a sorted T cell fraction (not recorded which). Receptors originate from a human donor who was either an allogeneic HSCT recipient or a stem cell or donor lymphocyte infusion donor (not recorded which). It is not recorded whose cells these are; they may come from a transplant donor.

The table lists this clonotype with a few counts. The chain employs TRBV19 and TRBJ2-1; D remains unclear. Trimming pared 2 bases from V and 0 bases from J, leaving 5 bases between. This CDR3 is built from 14 residues. The V gene's germline CDR1 is LNHDA and CDR2 SQIVND (reference sequence). CDR3 in amino acids: CASSIWYSYNEQFF. The CDR3 bases are TGTGCCAGTAGTATATGGTACTCCTACAATGAGCAGTTCTTC.

The J gene is TRBJ1-1, the V gene TRBV5-4; a possible D gene is TRBD1 (6 bases). The CDR3 runs 16 residues. V lost 2 bases and J lost 0, with 14 bases in between. The germline CDR1 and CDR2 sequences are SGHNT and YYREEE (reference sequence). As DNA, the CDR3 is TGTGCCAGCAGCTTCCCCAAGGGGGACCTGAACACTGAAGCTTTCTTT. Translated, it gives CASSFPKGDLNTEAFF. Based on the CDR3 plus reference TRBV5-4 and TRBJ1-1, the full variable domain is ETGVTQSPTHLIKTRGQQVTLRCSSQSGHNTVSWYQQALGQGPQFIFQYYREEENGRGNFPPRFSGLQFPNYSSELNVNALELDDSALYLCASSFPKGDLNTEAFFGQGTRLTVV.

The rearrangement joins TRBV7-6 to TRBJ2-5; D unclear. The CDR3 loop spans 13 amino acids. Deletions cut 1 base from V and 1 base from J, with 4 bases between. The germline V gene encodes CDR1 SGHVS and CDR2 FNYEAQ. The CDR3 protein is CASSLVIQETQYF. The CDR3 bases are TGTGCCAGCAGCTTAGTAATCCAAGAGACCCAGTACTTC.

This chain joins TRBV5-1 and TRBJ1-2; D is unresolved. Trimming cost V 0 bases and J 1 base, with 7 bases left between them. The CDR3 runs 14 residues. Germline CDR1 SGHRS, CDR2 YFSETQ. The CDR3 spells CASSLGLLNYGYTF. DNA for the CDR3: TGCGCCAGCAGCTTGGGTCTGCTTAACTATGGCTACACCTTC.

The chain has TRBV10-3 and TRBJ2-4; D is ambiguous. The CDR3 length is 13 residues. CDR1 and CDR2 from the germline V gene are ENHRY and SYGVKD. V lost 0 bases and J 3 bases, leaving 3 bases between the germline ends. The CDR3 DNA sequence: TGTGCCATCAGTGAGTCGGGCAAAAACATTCAGTACTTC. Translated: CAISESGKNIQYF.

This clonotype was seen only a few times. The chain carries TRBV29-1 and TRBJ1-4; no clear D gene. Germline values: CDR1 SQVTM, CDR2 ANQGSEA. The CDR3 is made up of 14 amino acids. Trimming stripped 7 bases from V and 0 bases from J, with 12 bases between. The CDR3 sequence is CSASTGATNEKLFF. In DNA form, the CDR3 reads TGCAGCGCGTCGACGGGTGCAACTAATGAAAAACTGTTTTTT.

In this sample, this clonotype turned up a few times. The V and J genes are TRBV20-1 and TRBJ2-1; TRBD2 agrees at 16 bases. Per germline, CDR1 DFQATT and CDR2 SNEGSKA (reference sequence). Trimming at V came to 3 bases and at J to 8 bases, leaving 4 bases not matched to a gene. The CDR3 is 15 amino acids. In DNA, the CDR3 is TGCAGTGCTAGGGGACTAGCGGGAGGGCCTTATGAGCAGTTCTTC. It translates to CSARGLAGGPYEQFF.

This clonotype was observed many times. The chain has TRBV20-1 and TRBJ1-5, with D possibly matching TRBD1 (5 bases). V was shortened by 0 bases and J by 5 bases, with 17 bases between the two germline ends. Looked up from germline, CDR1 is DFQATT and CDR2 is SNEGSKA (reference sequence). CDR3 length equals 16 residues. The CDR3 DNA is TGCAGTGCTAGAGATTCCTCCGGGACTAGGGATCAGCCCCAGCATTTT. Amino acid sequence: CSARDSSGTRDQPQHF.

This clonotype has more than one count but fewer than ten. This rearrangement joins TRBV4-3 to TRBJ2-7; a weak D match, TRBD2 (5 bases). Trimming removed 0 bases from V and 5 bases from J, with 20 bases in between. The CDR3 is 17 amino acids. CDR1 is LGHNA and CDR2 is YSLEER in the germline V gene. In nucleotides, the CDR3 is TGCGCCAGCAGCCAAGACTTGAATTCGAGGGCGCTTCACGAGCAGTACTTC. The encoded protein is CASSQDLNSRALHEQYF.

The chain links TRBV5-1 to TRBJ2-2; TRBD1 or TRBD2 may be the D gene (5 bases each). Germline CDR1 SGHRS, CDR2 YFSETQ. Trimming removed 4 bases from V and 5 bases from J, with 18 bases in between. This CDR3 comprises 16 residues. The CDR3 sequence: CASSRDRPSFTGELFF. CDR3 bases: TGCGCCAGCAGCCGGGACCGGCCCAGTTTTACCGGGGAGCTGTTTTTT. Filled out from reference TRBV5-1 and TRBJ2-2, the complete variable domain reads KAGVTQTPRYLIKTRGQQVTLSCSPISGHRSVSWYQQTPGQGLQFLFEYFSETQRNKGNFPGRFSGRQFSNSRSEMNVSTLELGDSALYLCASSRDRPSFTGELFFGEGSRLTVL.

This sequence joins TRBV7-2 and TRBJ2-3; 10 nucleotides match TRBD2. Losses at the gene ends were 1 base for V and 5 bases for J; bases not matched to a gene: 6. The CDR3 is 16 residues long. From germline, CDR1 is SGHTA and CDR2 FQGNSA. Written as DNA, the CDR3 is TGTGCCAGCAGCTTAGAACCAGCGGGAGGGCGAGATACGCAGTATTTT. It specifies CASSLEPAGGRDTQYF. Complete variable domain (other parts from reference TRBV7-2 and TRBJ2-3): GAGVSQSPSNKVTEKGKDVELRCDPISGHTALYWYRQSLGQGLEFLIYFQGNSAPDKSGLPSDRFSAERTGGSVSTLTIQRTQQEDSAVYLCASSLEPAGGRDTQYFGPGTRLTVL.

V usage is TRBV9 and J usage is TRBJ2-3; D unresolved. CDR3 length equals 12 residues. CDR1 and CDR2 from the germline V gene are SGDLS and YYNGEE. The V end lost 0 bases, the J end lost 4 bases, and 3 bases lay between the germline ends. CDR3 DNA: TGTGCCAGCAGCGTAGAGTCAGATACGCAGTATTTT. This encodes CASSVESDTQYF.

The chain carries TRBV7-3 and TRBJ2-3; D is perhaps TRBD1 or TRBD2 (6 bases each). This CDR3 spans 17 amino acids. V lost 1 base, J lost 0 bases, and 14 bases lay in between. Per the germline V gene, CDR1 is SGHTA and CDR2 is FQGTGA. CDR3 sequence reads: CASSLKYGGASTDTQYF. In DNA, the CDR3 is TGTGCCAGCAGCTTAAAGTACGGGGGCGCAAGCACAGATACGCAGTATTTT.

This clonotype was detected a few times. This chain connects TRBV5-1 to TRBJ1-3; no firm D call. The germline gives CDR1 SGHRS, CDR2 YFSETQ. CDR3 length equals 16 residues. Trimming took 4 bases from V and 0 from J, leaving 14 bases between them. CDR3 residues: CASSVNRRTSGNTIYF. CDR3 coding DNA: TGCGCCAGCAGCGTGAACAGACGAACCTCTGGAAACACCATATATTTT.

This clonotype was counted ten times or more. The chain uses TRBV5-1 and TRBJ1-1, with 7 bases fitting TRBD1. V lost 0 bases, J lost 11 bases, and 4 bases stayed unmatched. CDR1 and CDR2 from the germline V gene are SGHRS and YFSETQ. The CDR3 contains 12 residues. The CDR3 nucleotides read TGCGCCAGCAGCTTGGAGGGGACAGCCGCTTTCTTT. Translation gives CASSLEGTAAFF.

In its sample, this clonotype was seen a few times. The genes are TRBV5-1 and TRBJ2-1; 13 bases are a match to TRBD2. The CDR3 is 14 residues long. J was trimmed by 11 bases and V by 4 bases; bases with no gene match: 6. Germline CDR1 reads SGHRS; CDR2 reads YFSETQ. The CDR3 nucleotides are TGCGCCAGCAGCCTAGGACTAGCGGGGGCCCAGCAGTTCTTC. Protein: CASSLGLAGAQQFF.

The V call is TRBV27, the J call TRBJ1-5, with a possible D match to TRBD1 (5 bases). The CDR3 totals 14 residues. Germline V gives CDR1 MNHEY, CDR2 SMNVEV (reference sequence). V lost 8 bases, J lost 2 bases, and 13 bases lay in between. The CDR3 DNA follows: TGTGCCAGCCAGGACGGACATGGCAATCAGCCCCAGCATTTT. Translated, it gives CASQDGHGNQPQHF.

This clonotype was recorded a few times. The rearrangement joins TRBV5-1 to TRBJ1-2; D may be TRBD1 (6 bases). This CDR3 spans 16 amino acids. The V end was cut by 4 bases, the J end by 2 bases, with 18 bases between. Germline CDR1 reads SGHRS; CDR2 reads YFSETQ. The CDR3 region is CASSPDFGGRNYGYTF. CDR3 sequence (DNA): TGCGCCAGCAGCCCCGATTTTGGGGGGCGAAACTATGGCTACACCTTC.

The chain carries TRBV7-9 and TRBJ2-2, with unresolved D. The germline gives CDR1 SEHNR, CDR2 FQNEAQ (reference sequence). Trimming cost V 1 base and J 6 bases, with 9 bases left between them. This CDR3 is built from 14 residues. The CDR3 sequence: CASSLVATPGELFF. The CDR3 DNA is TGTGCCAGCAGCTTAGTAGCCACCCCCGGGGAGCTGTTTTTT. The full variable domain, rest sourced from reference TRBV7-9 and TRBJ2-2, is DTGVSQNPRHKITKRGQNVTFRCDPISEHNRLYWYRQTLGQGPEFLTYFQNEAQLEKSRLLSDRFSAERPKGSFSTLEIQRTEQGDSAMYLCASSLVATPGELFFGEGSRLTVL.

The gene calls are TRBV29-1 and TRBJ1-1; the D gene is possibly TRBD1 (5 bases). The CDR3 sequence is 14 residues long. Germline values: CDR1 SQVTM, CDR2 ANQGSEA. Trimming left V 4 bases short and J 1 base short, with 13 bases between. The CDR3 protein is CSVVRDGGNTEAFF. CDR3 bases: TGCAGCGTTGTCCGGGACGGAGGGAACACTGAAGCTTTCTTT.

This chain links TRBV5-1 with TRBJ2-6; D gene unclear. Per germline, CDR1 SGHRS and CDR2 YFSETQ. Trimming took off 9 bases at V and 2 bases at J, with 24 bases between the two ends. The CDR3 has 18 amino acids. Here the CDR3 reads CATTESRRRLAGANVLTF. The CDR3, as DNA: TGCGCCACGACTGAGTCCAGGAGACGGTTGGCTGGGGCCAACGTCCTGACTTTC.

This clonotype was seen a few times. This sequence joins TRBV9 and TRBJ2-4; 8 bases map to TRBD1. The CDR3 is made up of 13 amino acids. The V gene's germline CDR1 is SGDLS and CDR2 YYNGEE. Trimming cost V 0 bases and J 9 bases; bases outside gene matches: 2. The chain's CDR3 is CASSVEDRGIQYF. The CDR3 nucleotides read TGTGCCAGCAGCGTAGAAGACAGGGGCATTCAGTACTTC. Filled out from reference TRBV9 and TRBJ2-4, the complete variable domain reads DSGVTQTPKHLITATGQRVTLRCSPRSGDLSVYWYQQSLDQGLQFLIQYYNGEERAKGNILERFSAQQFPDLHSELNLSSLELGDSALYFCASSVEDRGIQYFGAGTRLSVL.

This clonotype was seen only a few times. The chain recombines TRBV5-1 with TRBJ2-6; 10 bases align to TRBD1. The CDR3 runs to 18 residues. V lost 2 bases to trimming and J lost 2 bases; unmatched junction nucleotides: 7. Germline CDR1 SGHRS, CDR2 YFSETQ. This chain's CDR3 is CASSFRDRGRPGANVLTF. CDR3 nucleotide sequence: TGCGCCAGCAGCTTCCGGGACAGGGGTCGACCTGGGGCCAACGTCCTGACTTTC.

This clonotype showed up many times. The V gene is TRBV6-2 or TRBV6-3, the J gene TRBJ1-2, with D hard to call. The germline gives CDR1 MNHEY, CDR2 SVGEGT. The CDR3 consists of 12 residues. The V end was cut by 2 bases, the J end by 5 bases, with 6 bases between. CDR3 nucleotide sequence: TGTGCCAGCAGTTACGTGCCGTATGGCTACACCTTC. This gives the protein CASSYVPYGYTF.

This clonotype appeared a few times. The rearrangement links TRBV20-1 to TRBJ1-5; possible D gene TRBD1, 6 bases. This CDR3 region has 15 residues. Germline V lookup: CDR1 DFQATT, CDR2 SNEGSKA (reference sequence). V shed 6 bases and J shed 4 bases, with 19 bases lying between them. CDR3 DNA: TGCAGTGCGAGGGGCAACAGGGTCCCAAATCAGCCCCAGCATTTT. Translation gives CSARGNRVPNQPQHF.

This clonotype has a handful of counts. The CDR3 reads CASLWEVAYEQYF. The DNA for the CDR3 is TGTGCCAGCTTATGGGAAGTCGCCTACGAGCAGTACTTC. The genes are TRBV7-9 and TRBJ2-7, with unresolved D. The germline CDR1 and CDR2 sequences are SEHNR and FQNEAQ (reference sequence). Trimming took off 8 bases at V and 2 bases at J, with 13 bases between the two ends. The CDR3 consists of 13 residues.

This clonotype came up a few times. The CDR3 nucleotides read TGCAGCGTCACCCATTTACCCAAGAGCTCCTACAATGAGCAGTTCTTC. Its protein product is CSVTHLPKSSYNEQFF. The chain couples TRBV29-1 to TRBJ2-1; D is undetermined. Trimming removed 6 bases from V and 0 bases from J, with 18 bases in between. The V gene's germline CDR1 is SQVTM and CDR2 ANQGSEA. The CDR3 totals 16 residues.

This rearrangement joins TRBV24-1 to TRBJ2-5, with a weak D call TRBD1 (6 bases). Trimming removed 4 bases from V and 1 base from J, with 12 bases in between. Germline loops: CDR1 KGHDR, CDR2 SFDVKD. This CDR3 region has 15 residues. CDR3 in DNA: TGTGCCACCAGTGAAAGGGGGACGCCCCAAGAGACCCAGTACTTC. It specifies CATSERGTPQETQYF.

V gene TRBV15 combines with J gene TRBJ1-3, with TRBD1 as a possible D gene (6 bases). Germline V gene sequence: CDR1 LNHNV, CDR2 YYDKDF (reference sequence). The V end was cut by 6 bases, the J end by 0 bases, with 15 bases between. This CDR3 is built from 16 residues. CDR3: CATSSQDRSSGNTIYF. CDR3 nucleotide sequence: TGTGCCACCAGTAGTCAGGACAGAAGCTCTGGAAACACCATATATTTT.

This clonotype was observed a handful of times. The V gene is TRBV19, the J gene TRBJ2-7; D remains unclear. The CDR3 length is 12 residues. Trimming cost V 3 bases and J 6 bases, with 9 bases left between them. CDR1 is LNHDA and CDR2 is SQIVND in the germline V gene (reference sequence). CDR3 bases: TGTGCCAGTAGTATCCCCCCGGGCGAGCAGTACTTC. Protein sequence: CASSIPPGEQYF.